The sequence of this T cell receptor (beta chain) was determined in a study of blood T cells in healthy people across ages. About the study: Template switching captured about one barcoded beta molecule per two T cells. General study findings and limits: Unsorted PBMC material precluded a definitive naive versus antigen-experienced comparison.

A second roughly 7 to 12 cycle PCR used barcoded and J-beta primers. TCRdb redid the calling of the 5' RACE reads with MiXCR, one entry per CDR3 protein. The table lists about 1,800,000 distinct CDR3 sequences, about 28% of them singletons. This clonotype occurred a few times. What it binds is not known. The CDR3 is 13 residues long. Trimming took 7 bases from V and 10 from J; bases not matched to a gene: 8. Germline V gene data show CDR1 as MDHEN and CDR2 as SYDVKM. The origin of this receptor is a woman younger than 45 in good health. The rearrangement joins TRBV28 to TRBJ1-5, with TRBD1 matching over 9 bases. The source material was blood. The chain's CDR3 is CASNDRGSSPQHF. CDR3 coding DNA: TGTGCCAGCAATGACAGGGGGAGTTCACCCCAGCATTTT.